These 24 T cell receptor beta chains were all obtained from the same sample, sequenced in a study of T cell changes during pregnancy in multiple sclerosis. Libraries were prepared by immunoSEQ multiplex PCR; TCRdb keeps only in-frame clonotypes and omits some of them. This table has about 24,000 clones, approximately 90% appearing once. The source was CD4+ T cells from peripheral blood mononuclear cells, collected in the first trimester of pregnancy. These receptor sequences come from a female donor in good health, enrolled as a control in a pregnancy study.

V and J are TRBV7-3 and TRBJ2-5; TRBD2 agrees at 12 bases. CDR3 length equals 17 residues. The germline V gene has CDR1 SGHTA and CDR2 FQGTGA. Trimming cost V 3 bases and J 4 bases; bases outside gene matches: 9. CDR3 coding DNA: TGTGCCAGCAGCTTTGAGTCTAGCGGGGGGGCGGGAGAGACCCAGTACTTC. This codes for CASSFESSGGAGETQYF. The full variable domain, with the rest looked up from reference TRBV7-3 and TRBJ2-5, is GAGVSQTPSNKVTEKGKYVELRCDPISGHTALYWYRQSLGQGPEFLIYFQGTGAADDSGLPNDRFFAVRPEGSVSTLKIQRTERGDSAVYLCASSFESSGGAGETQYFGPGTRLLVL.

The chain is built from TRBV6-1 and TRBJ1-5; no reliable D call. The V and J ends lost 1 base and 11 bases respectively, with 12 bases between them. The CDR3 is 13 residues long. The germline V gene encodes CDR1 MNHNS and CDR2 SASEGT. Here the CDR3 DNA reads TGTGCCAGCAGTGAAGTCTCAGGTTTAGCCCAGCATTTT. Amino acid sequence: CASSEVSGLAQHF.

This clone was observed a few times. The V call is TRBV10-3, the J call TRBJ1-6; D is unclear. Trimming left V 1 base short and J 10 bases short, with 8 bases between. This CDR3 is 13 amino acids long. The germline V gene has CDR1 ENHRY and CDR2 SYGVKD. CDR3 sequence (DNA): TGTGCCATCAGTGAGTGGGCCCAGTCACCCCTCCACTTT. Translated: CAISEWAQSPLHF.

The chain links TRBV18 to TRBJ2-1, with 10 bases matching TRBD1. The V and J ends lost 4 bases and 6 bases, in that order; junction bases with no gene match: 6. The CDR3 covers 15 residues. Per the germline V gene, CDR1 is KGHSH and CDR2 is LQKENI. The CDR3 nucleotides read TGTGCCAGCTCACTCACGGACAGGGGGGGCAATGAGCAGTTCTTC. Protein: CASSLTDRGGNEQFF. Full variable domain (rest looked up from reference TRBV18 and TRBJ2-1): NAGVMQNPRHLVRRRGQEARLRCSPMKGHSHVYWYRQLPEEGLKFMVYLQKENIIDESGMPKERFSAEFPKEGPSILRIQQVVRGDSAAYFCASSLTDRGGNEQFFGPGTRLTVL.

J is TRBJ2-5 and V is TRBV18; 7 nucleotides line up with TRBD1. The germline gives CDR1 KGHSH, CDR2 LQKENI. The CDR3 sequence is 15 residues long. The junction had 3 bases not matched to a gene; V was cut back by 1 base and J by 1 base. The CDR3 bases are TGTGCCAGCTCACCACGGCAGGGGGTCCAAGAGACCCAGTACTTC. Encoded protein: CASSPRQGVQETQYF.

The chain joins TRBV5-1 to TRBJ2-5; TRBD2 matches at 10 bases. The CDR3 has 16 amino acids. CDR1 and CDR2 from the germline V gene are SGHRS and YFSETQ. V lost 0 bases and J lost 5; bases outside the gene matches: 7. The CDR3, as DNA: TGCGCCAGCAGCTTGGCCACTAGCGGGAAGGGGGAGACCCAGTACTTC. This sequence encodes CASSLATSGKGETQYF.

CDR3 nucleotides: TGTGCCAGCAGCTCTTTCGACAATGAGCAGTTCTTC. Its protein product is CASSSFDNEQFF. The V and J genes are TRBV7-9 and TRBJ2-1; D remains unclear. The CDR3 covers 12 residues. Germline V gene data show CDR1 as SEHNR and CDR2 as FQNEAQ (reference sequence). Trimming cost V 4 bases and J 5 bases, with 6 bases left between them.

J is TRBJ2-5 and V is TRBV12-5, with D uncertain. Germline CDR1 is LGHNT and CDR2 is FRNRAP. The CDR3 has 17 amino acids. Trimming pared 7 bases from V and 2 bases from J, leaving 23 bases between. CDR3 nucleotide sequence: TGTGCTAGTGTGTCTTTTTGGGTTCCTAGTGGACAAGAGACCCAGTACTTC. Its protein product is CASVSFWVPSGQETQYF.

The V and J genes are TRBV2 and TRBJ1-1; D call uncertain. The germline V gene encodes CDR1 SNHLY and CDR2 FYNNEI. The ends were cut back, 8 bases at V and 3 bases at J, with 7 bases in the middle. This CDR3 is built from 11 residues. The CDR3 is CASGGDTEAFF. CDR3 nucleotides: TGTGCCAGCGGCGGAGACACTGAAGCTTTCTTT.

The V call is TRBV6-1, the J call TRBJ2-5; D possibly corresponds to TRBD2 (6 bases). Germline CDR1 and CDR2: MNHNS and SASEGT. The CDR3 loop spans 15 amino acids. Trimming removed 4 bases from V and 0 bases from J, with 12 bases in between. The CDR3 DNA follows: TGTGCCAGCAGTGTGGGTGGAGGGAACCAAGAGACCCAGTACTTC. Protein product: CASSVGGGNQETQYF.

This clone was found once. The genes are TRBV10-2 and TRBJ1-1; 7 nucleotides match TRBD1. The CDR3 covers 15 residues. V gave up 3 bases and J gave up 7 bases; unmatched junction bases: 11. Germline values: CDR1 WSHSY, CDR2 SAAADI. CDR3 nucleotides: TGCGCCAGCAGTGATGGTAGAACAGGGGCGGGTGAAGCTTTCTTT. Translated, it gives CASSDGRTGAGEAFF.

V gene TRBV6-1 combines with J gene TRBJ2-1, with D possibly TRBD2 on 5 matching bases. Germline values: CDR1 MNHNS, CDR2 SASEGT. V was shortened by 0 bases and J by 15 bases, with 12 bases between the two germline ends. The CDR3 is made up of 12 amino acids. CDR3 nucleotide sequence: TGTGCCAGCAGTGAAGCCAGCAACCGGGGGTTCTTC. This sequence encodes CASSEASNRGFF.

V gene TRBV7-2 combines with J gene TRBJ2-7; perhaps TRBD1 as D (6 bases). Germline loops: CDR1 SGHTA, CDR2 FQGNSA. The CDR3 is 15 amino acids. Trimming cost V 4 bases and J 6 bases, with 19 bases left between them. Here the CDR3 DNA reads TGTGCCAGCAGCTCCACCGCAGCGCAGGGGTCCGAGCAGTACTTC. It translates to CASSSTAAQGSEQYF.

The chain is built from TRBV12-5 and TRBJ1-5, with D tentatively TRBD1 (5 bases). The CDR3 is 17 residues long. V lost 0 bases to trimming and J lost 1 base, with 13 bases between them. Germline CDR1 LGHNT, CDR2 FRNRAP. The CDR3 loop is CASGLVLAAGSNQPQHF. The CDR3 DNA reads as TGTGCTAGTGGTTTGGTACTGGCCGCAGGGAGCAATCAGCCCCAGCATTTT.

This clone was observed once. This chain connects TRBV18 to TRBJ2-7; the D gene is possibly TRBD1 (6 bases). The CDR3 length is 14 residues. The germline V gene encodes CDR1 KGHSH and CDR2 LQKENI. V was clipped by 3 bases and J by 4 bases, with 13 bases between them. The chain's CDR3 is CASSPGHVLYEQYF. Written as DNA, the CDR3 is TGTGCCAGCTCACCGGGACATGTATTGTACGAGCAGTACTTC. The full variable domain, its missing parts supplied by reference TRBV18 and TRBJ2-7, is NAGVMQNPRHLVRRRGQEARLRCSPMKGHSHVYWYRQLPEEGLKFMVYLQKENIIDESGMPKERFSAEFPKEGPSILRIQQVVRGDSAAYFCASSPGHVLYEQYFGPGTRLTVT.

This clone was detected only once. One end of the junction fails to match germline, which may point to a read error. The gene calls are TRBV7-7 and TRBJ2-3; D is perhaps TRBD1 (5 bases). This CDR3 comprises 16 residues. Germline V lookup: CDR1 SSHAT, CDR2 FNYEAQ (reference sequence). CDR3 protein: CASSPNSGAIADTQYF. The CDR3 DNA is TGTGCTAGCAGCCCAAATAGTGGGGCAATCGCAGATACGCAGTATTTT.

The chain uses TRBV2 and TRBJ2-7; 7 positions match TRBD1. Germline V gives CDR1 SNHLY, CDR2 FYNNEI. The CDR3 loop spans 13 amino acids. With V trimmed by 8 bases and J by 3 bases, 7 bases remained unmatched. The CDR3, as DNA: TGTGCCAGCGGGGAGACAGGGCTCTACGAGCAGTACTTC. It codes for CASGETGLYEQYF.

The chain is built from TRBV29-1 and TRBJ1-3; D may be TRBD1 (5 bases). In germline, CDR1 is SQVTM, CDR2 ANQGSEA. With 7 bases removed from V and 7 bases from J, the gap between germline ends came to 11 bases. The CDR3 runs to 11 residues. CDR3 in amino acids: CSAPRGNTIYF. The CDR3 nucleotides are TGCAGCGCTCCAAGGGGTAACACCATATATTTT.

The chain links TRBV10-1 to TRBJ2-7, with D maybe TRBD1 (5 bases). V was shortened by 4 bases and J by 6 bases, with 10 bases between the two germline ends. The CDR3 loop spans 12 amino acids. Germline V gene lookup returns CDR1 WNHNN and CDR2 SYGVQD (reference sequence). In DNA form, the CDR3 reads TGCGCCAGCAGTGCTACAGGTCGCGAGCAGTACTTC. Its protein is CASSATGREQYF.

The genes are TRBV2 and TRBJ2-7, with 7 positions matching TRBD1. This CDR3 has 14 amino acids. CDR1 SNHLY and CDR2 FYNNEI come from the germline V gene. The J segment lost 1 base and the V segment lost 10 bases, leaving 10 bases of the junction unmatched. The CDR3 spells CATKARQGSYEQYF. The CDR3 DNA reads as TGTGCCACGAAAGCCCGACAGGGTTCCTACGAGCAGTACTTC.

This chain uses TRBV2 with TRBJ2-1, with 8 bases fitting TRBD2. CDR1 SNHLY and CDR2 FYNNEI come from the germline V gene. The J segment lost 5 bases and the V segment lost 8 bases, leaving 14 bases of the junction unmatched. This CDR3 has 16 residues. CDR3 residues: CASWLGGLARHNEQFF. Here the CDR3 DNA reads TGTGCCAGCTGGCTCGGAGGACTAGCCAGGCACAATGAGCAGTTCTTC. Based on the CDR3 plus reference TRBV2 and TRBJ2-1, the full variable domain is EPEVTQTPSHQVTQMGQEVILRCVPISNHLYFYWYRQILGQKVEFLVSFYNNEISEKSEIFDDQFSVERPDGSNFTLKIRSTKLEDSAMYFCASWLGGLARHNEQFFGPGTRLTVL.

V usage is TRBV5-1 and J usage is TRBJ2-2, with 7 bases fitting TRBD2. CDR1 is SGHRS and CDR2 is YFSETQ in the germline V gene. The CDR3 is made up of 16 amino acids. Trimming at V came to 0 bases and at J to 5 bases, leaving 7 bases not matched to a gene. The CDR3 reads CASSLVPSGSTGELFF. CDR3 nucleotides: TGCGCCAGCAGCTTGGTCCCTAGCGGAAGTACCGGGGAGCTGTTTTTT.

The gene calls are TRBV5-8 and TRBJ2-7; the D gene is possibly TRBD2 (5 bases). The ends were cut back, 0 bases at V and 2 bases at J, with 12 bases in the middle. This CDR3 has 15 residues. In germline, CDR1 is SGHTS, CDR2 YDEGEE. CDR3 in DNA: TGTGCCAGCAGCTTGGGCGCTAGCTTTACCTACGAGCAGTACTTC. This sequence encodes CASSLGASFTYEQYF.

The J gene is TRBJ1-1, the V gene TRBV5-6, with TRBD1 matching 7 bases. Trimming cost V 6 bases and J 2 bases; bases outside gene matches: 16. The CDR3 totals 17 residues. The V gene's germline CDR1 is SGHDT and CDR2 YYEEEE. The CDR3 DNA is TGTGCCAGCACCAATCCCGTGAAACACAGGGGCAACACTGAAGCTTTCTTT. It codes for CASTNPVKHRGNTEAFF.